The 5 T cell receptor beta chains listed next were all sequenced from one sample in a study of T cells in Graves' hyperthyroidism and ophthalmopathy. Amplification of TCR beta CDR3 regions was performed using RNA transcripts as template. Researchers ran a first-round RT-PCR on the TCR CDR3 using the HTBI primer set. Each CDR3 protein gets one entry after TCRdb re-called the multiplex PCR reads with MiXCR. The table shows hundreds of thousands of distinct CDR3 sequences, with less than 20% occurring only once. The sequenced material came from blood. These receptors came from a young woman with Graves' hyperthyroidism.

This clonotype was counted once. The J gene is TRBJ2-7, the V gene TRBV24-1, with D possibly matching TRBD1 (5 bases). Germline CDR1 and CDR2: KGHDR and SFDVKD. Deletions cut 3 bases from V and 9 bases from J, with 11 bases between. This CDR3 spans 12 amino acids. In nucleotides, the CDR3 is TGTGCCACCAGTGATGGCGTCAGGGCGCAGTACTTC. Its protein product is CATSDGVRAQYF.

The table lists this clonotype with many counts. This chain uses TRBV20-1 with TRBJ2-1, with D tentatively TRBD2 (6 bases). Between the trimmed V and J ends, which lost 6 bases and 4 bases, there was a span of 16 bases. The V gene's germline CDR1 is DFQATT and CDR2 SNEGSKA (reference sequence). The CDR3 sequence is 14 residues long. CDR3 in DNA: TGCAGTGCCAGTGATCGGGACTGGTACAATGAGCAGTTCTTC. Its protein product is CSASDRDWYNEQFF.

This clonotype was detected ten times or more. This chain uses TRBV18 with TRBJ2-7; 7 nucleotides agree with TRBD2. CDR1 and CDR2 from the germline V gene are KGHSH and LQKENI. The CDR3 extends over 15 amino acids. After removal of 5 bases from V and 0 bases from J, the junction contained 7 bases not matched to a gene. CDR3 nucleotides: TGTGCCAGCTCATCCGGGGGGAAAGGCTCCTACGAGCAGTACTTC. This gives the protein CASSSGGKGSYEQYF.

The chain has TRBV10-2 and TRBJ2-1; 8 bases match TRBD2. V lost 4 bases, J lost 5 bases, and 7 bases stayed unmatched. This CDR3 has 15 residues. The V gene's germline CDR1 is WSHSY and CDR2 SAAADI. The CDR3 reads CASSGTGGSDNEQFF. For the CDR3, the DNA is TGCGCCAGCAGTGGGACGGGGGGGTCCGACAATGAGCAGTTCTTC.

This clonotype was seen many times. This chain connects TRBV7-9 to TRBJ1-1; D not certain. The germline CDR1 and CDR2 sequences are SEHNR and FQNEAQ (reference sequence). The CDR3 runs to 14 residues. The V and J ends lost 3 bases and 1 base respectively, with 9 bases between them. The chain's CDR3 is CASSLSWANTEAFF. Here the CDR3 DNA reads TGTGCCAGCAGCTTGAGTTGGGCGAACACTGAAGCTTTCTTT.